This T cell receptor (beta chain) was sequenced for a study of vaccination and CD4 T cells after COVID-19. The germline V gene encodes CDR1 DFQATT and CDR2 SNEGSKA (reference sequence). CDR3 size: 15 residues. V was pared by 3 bases and J by 2 bases, with 17 bases between. The Oncomine TCR Beta short-read assay was what sequenced the DNA obtained from cultured CD4+ T cells. TCRdb reprocessed the PCR reads with MiXCR, giving one entry per CDR3 protein. Among about 26,000 distinct CDR3 sequences listed, roughly 38% were seen once. Remarks on this clonotype: Its antigen is undetermined.

Noted time point: late sampling 161 to 241 days after vaccination in a few convalescent patients. Treatment described: approximately nine-day PBMC culture with coronavirus spike peptide pools or control peptides (ViraFEST assay). This rearrangement joins TRBV20-1 to TRBJ2-7; D gene ambiguous. This sequence was found in a human donor who had recovered from COVID-19. The sequencing used CD4+ T cells from blood, cultured in vitro, collected about 7 months after SARS-CoV-2 vaccination. CDR3 sequence: CSASTFGAATYEQYF. CDR3 DNA: TGCAGTGCTAGTACGTTCGGAGCTGCCACCTACGAGCAGTACTTC.